This T cell receptor beta chain stems from a study of breast tumors, draining lymph nodes, adjacent tissues (TCRdb year 2016). Concerning the study at large: In breast cancer patients, the study compared the TCR beta repertoires of tumor, adjacent nontumor tissue and axillary lymph nodes. The study aimed to assess the relationships and possible T-cell exchange between tumor, surrounding tissue and draining lymph node repertoires in human breast cancer. What the authors observed across the whole study: Rather than being directly demonstrated, the conclusion that tumor T cells originate in lymph nodes was presented as consistent with a hypothesis. Tumor T-cell repertoires showed less diversity than lymph node repertoires and more diversity than nontumor tissue repertoires, and tumor T-cell repertoires showed preferential V and J gene usage. Tumor and nontumor tissue repertoires were significantly more similar in luminal-like than in basal-like breast cancer. The data were considered consistent with the idea that most tumor T cells come from the lymph node and then expand in tumor tissue.

Instrument on record: Illumina HiSeq 2000. TCR beta chain libraries were generated through multiplex PCR amplification. The amplified TCR beta chain products were analyzed by high-throughput sequencing. TCRdb reprocessing: public reads trimmed at Q25 with fastp, clones called with MiXCR, in-frame beta chains kept. A single entry per CDR3 protein holds the most common genes and DNA from its merged rows. The sample table holds about 130,000 distinct CDR3 sequences, of which roughly 20% were seen once. The ten largest clones take up about 2% of the sample. From the cysteine up to the phenylalanine, the CDR3 has a length of 14 residues. The only DNA kept is the CDR3, 42 bases in frame from the first base. Relative to germline, V is missing 6 bases and J is missing 1 base, with 7 bases of the junction outside any gene match. As encoded in the germline V gene (reference sequence), CDR1 is DFQATT while CDR2 is SNEGSKA.

Lymph node samples came from the axillary draining lymph nodes of breast cancer patients. A single count supports this clonotype. Its antigen is currently not known. One base away there is no much larger clone; base qualities are not given. One read yields weak evidence. The material sequenced was axillary lymph node tissue. The V and J genes are TRBV20-1 and TRBJ2-3; TRBD2 lines up with 7 middle nucleotides. This clonotype was sampled from a female donor with breast cancer. Some clones in this sample may be carry-over from other donors' samples. The CDR3 region reads CSADRGRGTDTQYF. The DNA is as follows: TGCAGTGCGGATCGTGGGAGGGGCACAGATACGCAGTATTTT.